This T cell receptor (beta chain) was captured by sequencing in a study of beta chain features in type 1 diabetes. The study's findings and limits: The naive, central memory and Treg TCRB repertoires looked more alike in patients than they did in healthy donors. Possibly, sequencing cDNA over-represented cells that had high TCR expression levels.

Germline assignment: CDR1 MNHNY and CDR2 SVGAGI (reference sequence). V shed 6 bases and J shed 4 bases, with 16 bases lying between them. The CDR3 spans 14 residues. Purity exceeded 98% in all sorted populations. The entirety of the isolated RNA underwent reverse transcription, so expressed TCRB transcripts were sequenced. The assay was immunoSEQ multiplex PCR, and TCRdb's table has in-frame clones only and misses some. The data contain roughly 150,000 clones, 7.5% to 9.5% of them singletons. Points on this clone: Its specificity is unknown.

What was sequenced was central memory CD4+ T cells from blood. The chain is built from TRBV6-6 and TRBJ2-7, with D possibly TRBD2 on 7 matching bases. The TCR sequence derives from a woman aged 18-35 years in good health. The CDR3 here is CASRERDTHYEQYF. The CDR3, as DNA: TGTGCCAGCAGAGAGCGGGACACTCATTACGAGCAGTACTTC.